This T cell receptor beta chain was sequenced for a study of OX40 agonist ivuxolimab in advanced cancers. Study in general: Patients undergoing dose escalation presented with hepatocellular carcinoma, melanoma, renal cell or head and neck cancer.

V was clipped by 2 bases and J by 0 bases; unmatched bases: 4. The CDR3 covers 16 residues. Germline-derived CDR1 and CDR2 are SGHNT and YYREEE (reference sequence). The table came from immunoSEQ multiplex PCR; TCRdb's copy has only in-frame clones and leaves some out. This table has roughly 45,000 clones, about 93% appearing once. This receptor was identified in an adult with an advanced solid tumor such as melanoma, head and neck, liver or kidney cancer. Source: CD4+ or CD8+ T cells sorted from blood, taken in a trial of the OX40 agonist ivuxolimab. The rearrangement links TRBV5-4 to TRBJ1-2, with 10 positions matching TRBD1. For the CDR3, the DNA is TGTGCCAGCAGCTTAGAGGACAGGGGGGCTAACTATGGCTACACCTTC. Its protein product is CASSLEDRGANYGYTF.